This is a list of T cell receptor beta chains from one sample in a study of T cell repertoires in aging, cancer and after chemotherapy. TCRdb reprocessed the multiplex PCR reads with MiXCR, giving one entry per CDR3 protein. The sample yields about 4,500 distinct CDR3 sequences, about 40% seen once. Sequenced sample: blood. These receptors all stem from a human donor with a solid tumor. Both conserved end residues are part of each CDR3. D genes are given only for firm matches. Part of the rows lack a size; the others show once, few, many or a class for expanded clones.

. | TRBJ2-5 | . | TRBV14 | TGTGCCAGCAGCCAAGATCGAAATAGCGGAGAGACCCAGTACTTC | CASSQDRNSGETQYF
. | TRBJ2-5 | . | TRBV20-1 | TGCAGTGCTAGAGATGGGCTTAGCAGGGAAGAGACCCAGTACTTC | CSARDGLSREETQYF
. | TRBJ1-1 | . | TRBV29-1 | TGCAGCGTTGATCCGAGATTGAACACTGAAGCTTTCTTT | CSVDPRLNTEAFF
. | TRBJ1-1 | . | TRBV6-5 | TGTGCCAGCAGTTATCAGAGGGGGGGCACTGAAGCTTTCTTT | CASSYQRGGTEAFF
TRBD1 | TRBJ1-5 | . | TRBV20-1 | TGCAGTGCTAGAGATTCGGACAGGGCGCGGGGAAATCAGCCCCAGCATTTT | CSARDSDRARGNQPQHF
. | TRBJ2-1 | once | TRBV11-2 | TGTGCCAGCAGCTTAGACCCCAACCGGGCTAACAATGAGCAGTTCTTC | CASSLDPNRANNEQFF
. | TRBJ1-1 | . | TRBV6-2/TRBV6-3 | TGTGCCAGCAGTTCGCAGGGGAACAGTGAAGCTTTCTTT | CASSSQGNSEAFF
. | TRBJ2-5 | . | TRBV10-3 | TGTGCCATCAGTGATCCCGCGGAGCAAGAGACCCAGTACTTC | CAISDPAEQETQYF
TRBD1 | TRBJ1-2 | . | TRBV10-2 | TGCGCCAGCAGTGAGACTTCGGGACAGGGGGGCGGCTACACCTTC | CASSETSGQGGGYTF
. | TRBJ2-3 | . | TRBV7-2 | TGCGCCAGCAGCCAAATCCTGCACACAGATACGCAGTATTTT | CASSQILHTDTQYF
TRBD2 | TRBJ2-1 | few | TRBV6-6 | TGTGCCAGCAGGGGACTAGCGTTCCACAATGAGCAGTTCTTC | CASRGLAFHNEQFF
. | TRBJ1-2 | medium-sized | TRBV7-9 | TGTGCCAGCAGTCTCGGTCAGGGAGTTTATGGCTACACCTTC | CASSLGQGVYGYTF
. | TRBJ1-2 | medium-sized | TRBV19 | TGTGCCAGTAGTATGGGGCGAATCGGACGGACAACTAACTATGGCTACACCTTC | CASSMGRIGRTTNYGYTF
. | TRBJ2-1 | . | TRBV18 | TGTGCCAGCTCACCAGTGGTGGGGGACTACAATGAGCAGTTCTTC | CASSPVVGDYNEQFF
TRBD1 | TRBJ2-3 | . | TRBV19 | TGTGCCAGTAGTGGAAGAGGGACAGTACCCCCGGATACGCAGTATTTT | CASSGRGTVPPDTQYF
. | TRBJ1-1 | . | TRBV5-4 | TGTGCCAGCAGCTTCGGGCAGGGAGTAGCTTTCTTT | CASSFGQGVAFF
. | TRBJ1-3 | . | TRBV4-1 | TGCGCCAGCAGCCCTGGGGTTGCAGGAAACACCATATATTTT | CASSPGVAGNTIYF
TRBD1 | TRBJ1-3 | . | TRBV18 | TGTGTCAGCTCGCCGAGTCCGGGACAGCTAAGACGACGCTCTGGAAACACCATATATTTT | CVSSPSPGQLRRRSGNTIYF
TRBD1 | TRBJ1-2 | medium-sized | TRBV29-1 | TGCAGCGTTATGACAGGGGTTCTCTATGGCTACACCTTC | CSVMTGVLYGYTF
TRBD1 | TRBJ2-6 | . | TRBV7-9 | TGTGCCAGCAGCTTAGGTGGGACAGGCTCCGGGGTCCTGACTTTC | CASSLGGTGSGVLTF
TRBD1 | TRBJ2-1 | . | TRBV20-1 | TGCAGTGCTAGGGGACAGGAGGCTGAGCAGTTCTTC | CSARGQEAEQFF
. | TRBJ1-1 | few | TRBV10-3 | TGTGCCATCAAAGGGACCGAGAACACTGAAGCTTTCTTT | CAIKGTENTEAFF
. | TRBJ2-2 | . | TRBV12-3/TRBV12-4 | TGTGCCAGCAGTTTAAGACTACCGAACACCGGGGAGCTGTTTTTT | CASSLRLPNTGELFF
TRBD2 | TRBJ2-2 | . | TRBV5-1 | TGCGCCAGCAGCTTGGCCGTTCAGCGGGGGGGAAAAGGCGGGGAGCTGTTTTTT | CASSLAVQRGGKGGELFF
TRBD2 | TRBJ2-1 | . | TRBV20-1 | TGCAGTGCCCAAGGACTAGCGGGAGAGTACAATGAGCAGCTCTTC | CSAQGLAGEYNEQLF
. | TRBJ1-5 | . | TRBV7-2 | TGTGCCAGCAGCTTAGTAGACGATCAGCCCCAGCATTTT | CASSLVDDQPQHF
. | TRBJ2-3 | . | TRBV5-1 | TGCGCCAGCAGCATCTCCCCCGGGACTCTCTCTTTTACTAGCACAGATACGCAGTATTTT | CASSISPGTLSFTSTDTQYF
. | TRBJ1-1 | few | TRBV19 | TGTGCCAGTAGTATAATGGGCAGGGAGGCTGAAGCTTTCTTT | CASSIMGREAEAFF
TRBD1 | TRBJ2-6 | . | TRBV28 | TGTGCCAGCAGCCAAGGTCCCGGACAGGGGGCGCATGGGGCCAACGTCCTGACTTTC | CASSQGPGQGAHGANVLTF
TRBD1 | TRBJ2-7 | few | TRBV6-5 | TGTGCCAGCAGCCTCGGGACAGGGGCACCGTACGAGCAGTACTTC | CASSLGTGAPYEQYF
TRBD1 | TRBJ2-2 | . | TRBV14 | TGTGCCAGCAGCCTCATAGGGACAGGGGGCACCGGGGAGCTGTTTTTT | CASSLIGTGGTGELFF
TRBD1 | TRBJ2-7 | . | TRBV24-1 | TGTGCCACCAGTGAGGGGACAGGAGTCTCCTACGAGCAGTACTTC | CATSEGTGVSYEQYF
TRBD2 | TRBJ2-1 | . | TRBV28 | TGTGCCAGCAGTTTAGGGACTAGCGGGTCGCCGAGCTCCTACAATGAGCAGTTCTTC | CASSLGTSGSPSSYNEQFF
. | TRBJ1-1 | few | TRBV11-2 | TGTGCCAGCAGCTTAATGTGGGCTAACACTGAAGCTTTCTTT | CASSLMWANTEAFF
. | TRBJ2-7 | . | TRBV11-1 | TGTGCCAGCAGCTCGCAGAGGGAGCAGTACTTC | CASSSQREQYF
. | TRBJ2-3 | few | TRBV20-1 | TGCAGTGCGCAACTAGCAGATACGCAGTATTTT | CSAQLADTQYF
. | TRBJ2-5 | . | TRBV12-3/TRBV12-4 | TGTGCCAGCAGTTTTTACGGAGGAGAGACCCAGTACTTC | CASSFYGGETQYF
. | TRBJ2-1 | . | TRBV29-1 | TGCAGCGTTGGTTCGAAGGAGGACAGTGAGCAGTTCTTC | CSVGSKEDSEQFF
TRBD1 | TRBJ2-3 | . | TRBV7-2 | TGTGCCAGCAGCTTCGACAGGGGAAACACAGATACGCAGTATTTT | CASSFDRGNTDTQYF
TRBD1 | TRBJ1-3 | few | TRBV7-9 | TGTGCCAGCCGCCTGGGACAGCCCTCCTCTGGAAACACCATATATTTT | CASRLGQPSSGNTIYF
TRBD1 | TRBJ2-3 | . | TRBV24-1 | TGTGCCACCAGTGATTCCCGGACAGGGACGCAGGGAAACACAGATACGCAGTATTTT | CATSDSRTGTQGNTDTQYF
. | TRBJ2-5 | few | TRBV7-3 | TGTGCCAGCAGCCCTACTTCAAAGACCCAGTACTTC | CASSPTSKTQYF
. | TRBJ2-6 | . | TRBV12-3/TRBV12-4 | TGTGCCAGCAGTTTAGAGTCCTCAGGGCCCTTCTCTGGGGCCAACGTCCTGACTTTC | CASSLESSGPFSGANVLTF
. | TRBJ2-7 | . | TRBV10-3 | TGTGCCATCAGTGAGTTATCTCTGGGTGACGAGCAGTACTTC | CAISELSLGDEQYF
TRBD2 | TRBJ2-5 | . | TRBV6-2/TRBV6-3 | TGTGCCAGCAGTTACGGGCTAGCGGGAAAAGAGACCCAGTACTTC | CASSYGLAGKETQYF
. | TRBJ2-1 | . | TRBV5-1 | TGCGCCAGCAGCTTGAGGTACAATGAGCAGTTCTTC | CASSLRYNEQFF
TRBD2 | TRBJ2-1 | . | TRBV7-2 | TGTGCCAGCAGCTCTTCGGGGGGTGAGCAGTTCTTC | CASSSSGGEQFF
. | TRBJ1-4 | . | TRBV7-2 | TGTGCCAGCAGCTTAGGTGGGATTAATGAAAAACTGTTTTTT | CASSLGGINEKLFF
. | TRBJ1-6 | few | TRBV6-1 | TGTGCCAGCAGTGAAAACAGCCACCGACCCCTCCACTTT | CASSENSHRPLHF
. | TRBJ2-5 | . | TRBV10-3 | TGTGCCATCAGTGACTCCTCAGGGTTCCAAGAGACCCAGTACTTC | CAISDSSGFQETQYF
TRBD1 | TRBJ1-2 | medium-sized | TRBV29-1 | TGCAGCGCAACAGGGGGCGGGAGTTATGGCTACACCTTC | CSATGGGSYGYTF
TRBD2 | TRBJ2-7 | few | TRBV19 | TGTGCCAGTAGGGGACTAGACCTTGACGAGCAGTACTTC | CASRGLDLDEQYF
TRBD1 | TRBJ1-1 | once | TRBV12-3/TRBV12-4 | TGTGCCAGCAGCTCACAGGGGGCGAACACTGAAGCTTTCTTT | CASSSQGANTEAFF
. | TRBJ2-7 | few | TRBV6-2/TRBV6-3 | TGTGCCAGCAGTTCCAGAGGGTGGGAGCAGTACTTC | CASSSRGWEQYF
. | TRBJ1-6 | . | TRBV20-1 | TGCAGTGCTGGGGGGAATTCACCCCTCCACTTT | CSAGGNSPLHF